This T cell receptor (beta chain) was captured by sequencing in a study of blood T cells in healthy people across ages. Germline CDR1 SEHNR, CDR2 FQNEAQ (reference sequence). The CDR3 totals 14 residues. J lost 6 bases, V lost 6 bases, and 6 bases had no gene match. Primers used in a second PCR of about 7 to 12 cycles were a sample-barcoded 5' primer and a J-beta primer mix. Through a template-switch adaptor with 12 random nucleotides, each cDNA molecule received a tag. TCRdb used MiXCR to reprocess the 5' RACE reads, holding one entry per CDR3 protein. The sample has 1.2 million to 1.5 million distinct CDR3 sequences, approximately 42% seen once.

Sample: blood. The V call is TRBV7-9, the J call TRBJ2-3, with 10 bases lining up with TRBD1. The clonotype originates from a woman aged 18-29 years in good health. The DNA of the CDR3 is TGTGCCAGCAGTTTACCGGGACAGGGGGATACGCAGTATTTT. Protein product: CASSLPGQGDTQYF.